This record concerns one T cell receptor beta chain sequence. The antigen remains undetermined. The germline gene is not matched at one end of the junction; a read error may be the cause. The Oncomine TCR Beta short-read assay was applied to DNA of cultured CD4+ T cells. Genomic DNA was taken out of cultured CD4+ T cells by extraction. TCRdb re-derived calls from the PCR reads in MiXCR, one entry per CDR3 protein. The sample has 7,500 or so distinct CDR3 sequences, more than 50% seen once. Treatment in this sample: approximately nine-day PBMC culture with coronavirus spike peptide pools or control peptides (ViraFEST assay). This entry comes from a study of vaccination and CD4 T cells after COVID-19. Turning to the study itself: In culture, cells were exposed to overlapping spike peptides from SARS-CoV-2, HCoV-NL63, HCoV-OC43 and HCoV-229E.

Germline CDR1 and CDR2: DFQATT and SNEGSKA (reference sequence). The CDR3 spans 12 residues. The material was cultured CD4+ T cells from blood, obtained after SARS-CoV-2 vaccination. This chain connects TRBV20-1 to TRBJ2-4; 7 bases are shared with TRBD1. The receptor was derived from a human donor with COVID-19. The CDR3 region is CSAREPPDRVNF. In nucleotides, the CDR3 is TGCAGTGCTAGAGAGCCCCCAGACAGGGTGAACTTC.